These T cell receptor beta chains were read from a single sample in a study of T-cell memory formation after mild COVID-19. TCRdb fed the 5' RACE reads into MiXCR, producing one record per CDR3 protein. The table includes about 340,000 distinct CDR3 sequences, 13% detected once. Sequencing was carried out using PBMCs or a T cell subset sorted from them (not recorded which). The receptor set was obtained from a man aged 18 to 29 who had mild COVID-19 (a few samples of this study predate the infection). Cell type and time point are not known. The CDR3 runs from the conserved cysteine through the conserved F or W. Fields, in order: V gene, J gene, clone size, D gene, CDR3 protein, CDR3 DNA. A D gene is named only where the DNA matches it firmly. Clone size is stated in some rows and not others, as once, few, many or a class when expanded.

TRBV6-1	TRBJ1-2	few	.	CASSEESWLYGYTF	TGTGCCAGCAGTGAAGAGAGTTGGCTCTATGGCTACACCTTC
TRBV6-5	TRBJ1-5	once	TRBD1	CASSRTGNQLQHF	TGTGCCAGCAGTAGGACAGGGAATCAGCTCCAGCATTTT
TRBV13	TRBJ2-3	few	.	CASSLLLEGQDTQYF	TGTGCCAGCAGCTTACTACTGGAGGGGCAAGATACGCAGTATTTT
TRBV18	TRBJ1-5	.	.	CASSPMEGLGNQPQHF	TGTGCCAGCTCACCGATGGAGGGCTTAGGGAATCAGCCCCAGCATTTT
TRBV7-3	TRBJ1-2	.	.	CASSYQTGYGYTF	TGTGCCAGCAGCTATCAAACGGGCTATGGCTACACCTTC
TRBV7-2	TRBJ1-2	few	TRBD1	CASSVRGRRGYTF	TGTGCCAGCAGCGTTAGGGGGCGGCGGGGCTACACCTTC
TRBV6-2/TRBV6-3	TRBJ2-7	.	TRBD1	CASSYSQGQGLEQYF	TGTGCCAGCAGTTACTCCCAGGGACAGGGGCTCGAGCAGTACTTC
TRBV24-1	TRBJ2-1	many	.	CATSDLLRGDLYNEQFF	TGTGCCACCAGTGATTTGCTGAGAGGGGACCTTTACAATGAGCAGTTCTTC
TRBV5-1	TRBJ2-5	few	TRBD2	CASSPKTSGQETQYF	TGCGCCAGCAGTCCAAAGACTAGCGGTCAAGAGACCCAGTACTTC
TRBV20-1	TRBJ2-5	few	.	CSAMTLQETQYF	TGCAGTGCTATGACACTTCAAGAGACCCAGTACTTC
TRBV30	TRBJ2-7	few	.	CAWSQGHEQYF	TGTGCCTGGAGTCAGGGTCACGAGCAGTACTTC
TRBV7-2	TRBJ1-5	few	.	CASSLGQGKRPQHF	TGTGCCAGCAGCTTAGGGCAGGGCAAAAGGCCCCAGCATTTT
TRBV9	TRBJ1-2	.	.	CASSVGSFGSGYTF	TGTGCCAGCAGCGTAGGTTCGTTCGGATCTGGCTACACCTTC
TRBV20-1	TRBJ2-1	few	.	CSAGRGPAYNEQFF	TGCAGTGCGGGACGCGGGCCCGCCTACAATGAGCAGTTCTTC
TRBV20-1	TRBJ2-5	few	TRBD2	CMGTSGGSETQYF	TGCATGGGGACTAGCGGGGGGTCAGAGACCCAGTACTTC
TRBV6-2/TRBV6-3	TRBJ1-1	.	.	CASSFWLIEAFF	TGTGCCAGCAGTTTCTGGCTGATTGAAGCTTTCTTT
TRBV7-9	TRBJ1-1	.	.	CASSFIWNTEAFF	TGTGCCAGCAGCTTTATCTGGAACACTGAAGCTTTCTTT
TRBV4-2	TRBJ2-6	many	TRBD2	CASSSSGGASGANVLTF	TGTGCCAGCAGCAGTAGCGGGGGGGCCTCTGGGGCCAACGTCCTGACTTTC
TRBV4-2	TRBJ2-5	few	TRBD2	CASSQGISGGPRGETQYF	TGTGCCAGCAGCCAAGGGATTAGCGGGGGCCCCCGAGGAGAGACCCAGTACTTC
TRBV5-6	TRBJ2-1	.	.	CASSPWGAGYEQFF	TGTGCCAGCAGCCCCTGGGGGGCAGGGTATGAGCAGTTCTTC
TRBV4-1	TRBJ1-1	few	TRBD1	CASSPWTGSYTEAFF	TGCGCCAGCAGCCCTTGGACAGGGAGCTACACTGAAGCTTTCTTT
TRBV6-4	TRBJ2-7	few	TRBD2	CASSFDTSGGYEQYF	TGTGCCAGCAGTTTTGACACTAGCGGGGGGTACGAGCAGTACTTC
TRBV9	TRBJ2-3	few	.	CASSGLTRTDTQYF	TGTGCCAGCAGCGGTCTCACTAGGACAGATACGCAGTATTTT
TRBV20-1	TRBJ2-7	.	TRBD1	CSAIPRDRASYEQYF	TGCAGTGCTATCCCCCGGGACAGGGCCTCCTACGAGCAGTACTTC
TRBV7-2	TRBJ2-7	few	.	CASSLVVGRVIEQYF	TGTGCCAGCAGCTTAGTCGTGGGACGGGTAATAGAGCAGTACTTC
TRBV7-2	TRBJ2-5	.	.	CASSLSGTTQETQYF	TGTGCCAGCAGCTTATCCGGGACCACTCAAGAGACCCAGTACTTC
TRBV5-1	TRBJ1-1	.	.	CASSLTGQTEAFF	TGCGCCAGCAGCCTGACCGGACAGACCGAAGCTTTCTTT
TRBV5-6	TRBJ2-7	.	.	CASSDDGGSYEQYF	TGTGCCAGCAGCGATGACGGAGGGTCCTACGAGCAGTACTTC
TRBV2	TRBJ2-3	few	TRBD2	CASSERAGLAGGDTQYF	TGTGCCAGCAGTGAAAGGGCGGGACTAGCGGGGGGAGATACGCAGTATTTT
TRBV20-1	TRBJ1-5	.	.	CSARKGSNQPQHF	TGCAGTGCTAGGAAGGGGTCCAATCAGCCCCAGCATTTT
TRBV10-3	TRBJ2-2	few	.	CAIRRGVRGSNTGELFF	TGTGCCATCAGGCGGGGTGTCAGGGGTTCCAACACCGGGGAGCTGTTTTTT
TRBV11-1	TRBJ2-7	few	.	CASSLSRGWGEQYF	TGTGCCAGCAGCTTATCCAGGGGATGGGGCGAGCAGTACTTC